This T cell receptor (beta chain) was sequenced during a study of immune characterization of retroperitoneal liposarcoma. MiXCR, run by TCRdb on the PCR reads, gives a single entry per CDR3 protein. The sample gives 7,700 or so distinct CDR3 sequences, 25% to 35% of which show up once; about 14% is in the top ten. V was clipped by 1 base and J by 4 bases, with 8 bases between them. CDR1 LGHDT and CDR2 YNNKEL come from the germline V gene (reference sequence). The CDR3 extends over 14 amino acids. The chain employs TRBV3-1 and TRBJ1-3; D is uncertain. The material sequenced was blood. The source is a male donor with retroperitoneal liposarcoma. CDR3 in amino acids: CASSQGVSGNTIYF. CDR3 nucleotides: TGTGCCAGCAGCCAAGGAGTCAGCGGAAACACCATATATTTT. Based on the CDR3 plus reference TRBV3-1 and TRBJ1-3, the full variable domain is DTAVSQTPKYLVTQMGNDKSIKCEQNLGHDTMYWYKQDSKKFLKIMFSYNNKELIINETVPNRFSPKSPDKAHLNLHINSLELGDSAVYFCASSQGVSGNTIYFGEGSWLTVV.